The clone carrying this T cell receptor beta chain was observed many times. Its matching antigen is unknown. Using its own MiXCR run on the reads, TCRdb lists one record per CDR3 protein. The sample includes some 700,000 distinct CDR3 sequences, 35% to 40% of them seen just once. Germline V gene sequence: CDR1 SGHVS, CDR2 FQNEAQ. Trimming pared 5 bases from V and 2 bases from J, leaving 15 bases between. This CDR3 has 15 amino acids. This sample stems from a study of T cell repertoires in cytomegalovirus infection. Study at large: Both CMV infection and a matching HLA type were indicated by public TCR beta signatures.

Findings of the study overall: CMV-specific TCR beta clonotypes restricted by HLA-C were the ones dominating the ex vivo response. CMV carriers having the relevant HLA were flagged by cumulative public TCR beta family frequency.

The source is a human donor in good health (CMV status not recorded). Some clones in this sample may be carry-over from other donors' samples. The chain uses TRBV7-8 and TRBJ1-1; D gene uncertain. The sample was PBMCs. CDR3 protein: CASSPRQASNTEAFF. The CDR3 nucleotides are TGTGCCAGCAGCCCGCGTCAAGCTTCCAACACTGAAGCTTTCTTT.